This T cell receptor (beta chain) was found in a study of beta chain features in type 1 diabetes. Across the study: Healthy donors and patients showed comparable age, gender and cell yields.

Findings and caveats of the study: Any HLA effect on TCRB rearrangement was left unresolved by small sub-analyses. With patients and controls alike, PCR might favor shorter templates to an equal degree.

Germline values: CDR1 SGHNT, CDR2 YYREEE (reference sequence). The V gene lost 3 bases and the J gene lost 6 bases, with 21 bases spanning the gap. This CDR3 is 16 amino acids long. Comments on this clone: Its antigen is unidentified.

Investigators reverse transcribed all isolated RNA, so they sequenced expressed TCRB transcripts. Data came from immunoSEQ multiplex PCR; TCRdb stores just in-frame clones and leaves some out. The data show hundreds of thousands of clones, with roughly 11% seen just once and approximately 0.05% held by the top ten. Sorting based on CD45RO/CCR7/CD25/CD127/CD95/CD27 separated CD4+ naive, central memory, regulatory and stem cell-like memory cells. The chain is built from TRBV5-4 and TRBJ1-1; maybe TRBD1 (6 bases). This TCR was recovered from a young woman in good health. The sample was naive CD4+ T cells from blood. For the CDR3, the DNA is TGTGCCAGCAGCTCAGAACACGAACAGGGTGGGGCTGAAGCTTTCTTT. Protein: CASSSEHEQGGAEAFF.